This T cell receptor beta chain stems from a study of blood T cell repertoires in COVID-19. Looking at the study overall: Collection of acute and convalescent COVID-19 samples took place in the United States, Italy and Spain. PBMCs, B-cell-depleted T cells, or T cells were the source of the cDNA or gDNA that made up the material.

Germline lookup yields CDR1 SGDLS and CDR2 YYNGEE. This CDR3 has 19 residues. V was shortened by 4 bases and J by 1 base, with 23 bases between the two germline ends. Study processing details: By means of reference gene primer amplification, nucleated cell counts were estimated. Using immunoSEQ multiplex PCR, the repertoire was profiled, and TCRdb retains in-frame clones only, with some absent. V and J calls and clone size are given by that table; D and trimming were obtained from the DNA. Of some 60,000 clones detected, roughly 88% appear once; the ten largest clones hold about 4.3%. The sample consisted of peripheral blood. V is TRBV9 and J is TRBJ2-2; D might be TRBD2 (6 bases). This receptor was taken from a man aged 55 to 70 with acute or convalescent COVID-19. The CDR3 sequence is CASSLRALASHMNTGELFF. DNA for the CDR3: TGTGCCAGCAGCCTCAGAGCCCTAGCGTCCCATATGAACACCGGGGAGCTGTTTTTT.